The next 14 T cell receptor beta chains were all read from a single sample in a study of T cells expressing NK-cell markers. TCRdb reprocessed the 5' RACE reads and keeps a single row for each CDR3 protein, giving no DNA. The table for this sample gives 200,000 to 300,000 distinct CDR3 sequences. The sample comprised blood T cells: a sorted CD56 or NKG2C T cell subset, CD4+ or CD8+ T cells, or bulk PBMC T cells (not recorded which). The receptors were gathered from a woman aged 18 to 75 in good health.

This chain uses TRBV12-3 or TRBV12-4 with TRBJ2-7; TCRdb lists TRBD2, though no DNA is available to test this call. This CDR3 is 13 amino acids long. CDR3 sequence reads: CASTSQIGSEQYF.

The chain couples TRBV28 to TRBJ1-1; without DNA, the TCRdb call of TRBD1 cannot be checked. Germline assignment: CDR1 MDHEN and CDR2 SYDVKM. This CDR3 is 12 amino acids long. The CDR3 region is CASSKGGQGSFF.

The chain employs TRBV12-3 or TRBV12-4 and TRBJ2-2. The CDR3 has 14 amino acids. The CDR3 is CASSFVSGVGELFF.

V and J are TRBV24-1 and TRBJ2-6; TCRdb gives TRBD1 as the D gene, but with no DNA this cannot be confirmed. CDR3 length: 15 amino acids. Germline CDR1 and CDR2: KGHDR and SFDVKD. The CDR3 loop is CATSDAPSGANVLTF.

The genes are TRBV7-9 and TRBJ2-3. The CDR3 length is 13 residues. The V gene's germline CDR1 is SEHNR and CDR2 FQNEAQ (reference sequence). CDR3 amino acids: CASSPRVTDTQYF.

J is TRBJ1-5 and V is TRBV27. This CDR3 has 14 residues. Germline CDR1 and CDR2: MNHEY and SMNVEV (reference sequence). This CDR3 reads CASSFAGGDQPQHF.

The chain combines TRBV6-5 with TRBJ1-1; there is no DNA to check the TCRdb D call of TRBD1. CDR3 size: 12 residues. Germline CDR1 reads MNHEY; CDR2 reads SVGAGI. This CDR3 reads CASARGKAEAFF.

This chain joins TRBV19 and TRBJ2-7; no DNA is available, so the TRBD2 call from TCRdb remains unchecked. CDR3 length: 16 amino acids. Germline assignment: CDR1 LNHDA and CDR2 SQIVND (reference sequence). The CDR3 loop reads CASSPGLAGGKREQYF.

The chain carries TRBV3-1 and TRBJ1-3. Germline-derived CDR1 and CDR2 are LGHDT and YNNKEL (reference sequence). The CDR3 is 11 residues long. CDR3 residues: CASSHRNTIYF.

The V and J genes are TRBV20-1 and TRBJ1-5; with no DNA, the TCRdb D assignment of TRBD1 cannot be verified. The length of the CDR3 is 13 residues. CDR1 is DFQATT, CDR2 SNEGSKA, per germline (reference sequence). The chain's CDR3 is CSAPGPSNQPQHF.

This chain uses TRBV10-2 with TRBJ2-4; as DNA is missing, the TRBD2 call by TCRdb cannot be tested. Germline loops: CDR1 WSHSY, CDR2 SAAADI. The CDR3 runs 14 residues. CDR3 loop: CASSLAGFKNIQYF.

The chain links TRBV20-1 to TRBJ2-3; TCRdb selects TRBD2, and the lack of DNA leaves this call unchecked. Germline CDR1 and CDR2: DFQATT and SNEGSKA (reference sequence). The CDR3 has 17 residues. The CDR3 is CSARRTSGGAVADTQYF.

This chain links TRBV6-1 with TRBJ2-2. Germline V gene data show CDR1 as MNHNS and CDR2 as SASEGT. The CDR3 runs 15 residues. The CDR3 loop is CASSRDRANTGELFF.

V gene TRBV30 combines with J gene TRBJ2-2; TCRdb calls TRBD2, which cannot be checked without DNA. Germline CDR1 and CDR2: GTSNPN and SVGIG (reference sequence). This CDR3 region has 15 residues. The CDR3 sequence is CAWSPIAGVDGELFF.